This entry lists 3 T cell receptor beta chains sequenced from one sample in a study of molecular identifiers for immune sequencing clone quantification. TCRdb processed the PCR reads anew with MiXCR; each CDR3 protein has one entry. Of under 650,000 distinct CDR3 sequences listed, about 20% are singletons. The sequencing input was naive CD8+ T cells from blood, with Jurkat cell RNA spiked in. Regarding subset: FACS-sorted CD8+CD4-CCR7+CD45RA+ naive T cells. The receptors here all came from a human donor in good health. Some libraries in this study had Jurkat cell RNA spiked in.

This clonotype came up many times. DNA of the CDR3: TGTGCCAGCAGTGAATTCCCCCGGGACAGGGGGCTGGAAGATACGCAGTATTTT. This encodes CASSEFPRDRGLEDTQYF. The V call is TRBV25-1, the J call TRBJ2-3, with 12 bases identical to TRBD1. The CDR3 is 18 residues long. J lost 5 bases, V lost 1 base, and 10 bases had no gene match. Germline V gives CDR1 MGHDK, CDR2 SYGVNS.

This clonotype was recorded at least ten times. The chain has TRBV28 and TRBJ1-6; tentatively, D is TRBD1 (5 bases). CDR1 and CDR2 (germline): MDHEN, SYDVKM. This CDR3 comprises 14 residues. V was clipped by 6 bases and J by 4 bases, with 10 bases between them. The CDR3 region has the DNA TGTGCCAGCAGATTCACAGGTTATAATTCACCCCTCCACTTT. Amino acids: CASRFTGYNSPLHF.

The chain uses TRBV20-1 and TRBJ2-1; tentatively, D is TRBD2 (5 bases). This CDR3 has 14 residues. Per the germline V gene, CDR1 is DFQATT and CDR2 is SNEGSKA (reference sequence). Trimming removed 1 base from V and 0 bases from J, with 7 bases in between. The CDR3 region has the DNA TGCAGTGCTAGAGTAACTAGCTCCTACAATGAGCAGTTCTTC. Translated: CSARVTSSYNEQFF.